One sample yielded the 8 T cell receptor beta chains listed below, sequenced in a study of Graves' ophthalmopathy and Graves' hyperthyroidism. Using RNA transcripts, the TCR beta CDR3 regions were amplified. First-round RT-PCR relied on HTBI primers, and a second-round multiplex PCR came next. One entry per CDR3 protein, called by TCRdb with MiXCR from the multiplex PCR reads. This sample yields a few hundred thousand distinct CDR3 sequences, of which 35% to 40% are seen a single time; about 4% belongs to the top ten. The sample taken for sequencing was peripheral blood or thyroid tissue (not recorded which). The source is an adult man with Graves' hyperthyroidism.

Comment on this clonotype: A read error may explain this, as a much larger clone is one base away. The V and J genes are TRBV7-9 and TRBJ2-2; D might be TRBD2 (6 bases). CDR1 and CDR2 from the germline V gene are SEHNR and FQNEAQ (reference sequence). This CDR3 is 15 amino acids long. The V gene lost 5 bases and the J gene lost 1 base, with 11 bases spanning the gap. The CDR3 nucleotides are TGTGCCAGCAGCCTCATCGGGGGGAACACCGGGGAGCTGTTTTTT. It encodes CASSLIGGNTGELFF. The full variable domain, completed using reference TRBV7-9 and TRBJ2-2, is DTGVSQNPRHKITKRGQNVTFRCDPISEHNRLYWYRQTLGQGPEFLTYFQNEAQLEKSRLLSDRFSAERPKGSFSTLEIQRTEQGDSAMYLCASSLIGGNTGELFFGEGSRLTVL.

In regard to this clonotype: At one boundary the junction diverges from the germline segment, which might be a read error. This chain links TRBV7-9 with TRBJ2-7, with D tentatively TRBD1 or TRBD2 (5 bases each). The CDR3 spans 14 residues. CDR1 is SEHNR, CDR2 FQNEAQ, per germline (reference sequence). In DNA, the CDR3 is TGTGCCAGCAGCTCTACCGGGACCGGTTACGGGCAGTACTTC. Translated, it gives CASSSTGTGYGQYF.

Regarding this clonotype: An end of the junction does not agree with germline; a read error may underlie this. This chain connects TRBV6-2 or TRBV6-3 to TRBJ1-5, with unresolved D. Germline-derived CDR1 and CDR2 are MNHEY and SVGEGT. The length of the CDR3 is 14 residues. CDR3 coding DNA: TGTGCCAGCAGCAAAGGGTTGAGCACTCAGCCCCAGCATTTT. This translates into CASSKGLSTQPQHF.

The sample holds one count of this clonotype. The chain has TRBV10-3 and TRBJ1-3, with no clear D. This CDR3 is 13 amino acids long. Trimming stripped 11 bases from V and 4 bases from J, with 15 bases between. The germline V gene has CDR1 ENHRY and CDR2 SYGVKD. The CDR3 loop reads CAWSDGVGNTIYF. In DNA, the CDR3 is TGTGCCTGGAGTGACGGGGTAGGAAACACCATATATTTT.

This clonotype was seen ten or more times. The chain links TRBV7-9 to TRBJ2-5; TRBD2 agrees at 7 bases. The CDR3 runs 14 residues. Germline-derived CDR1 and CDR2 are SEHNR and FQNEAQ (reference sequence). V shed 2 bases and J 4 bases; nucleotides not matched to a gene: 4. The CDR3 spells CASSLHGRGETQYF. DNA for the CDR3: TGTGCCAGCAGCTTACATGGGAGGGGAGAGACCCAGTACTTC.

This clonotype was observed many times. J is TRBJ1-6 and V is TRBV13, with TRBD1 as a possible D gene (5 bases). The germline V gene has CDR1 PRHDT and CDR2 FYEKMQ (reference sequence). The CDR3 extends over 14 amino acids. Trimming left V 5 bases short and J 8 bases short, with 13 bases between. The CDR3 bases are TGTGCCAGCAGCCGTAGCGAGGGGTATTCACCCCTCCACTTT. Protein product: CASSRSEGYSPLHF. The variable domain in full, with the rest retrieved from reference TRBV13 and TRBJ1-6, is AAGVIQSPRHLIKEKRETATLKCYPIPRHDTVYWYQQGPGQDPQFLISFYEKMQSDKGSIPDRFSAQQFSDYHSELNMSSLELGDSALYFCASSRSEGYSPLHFGNGTRLTVT.

The table lists this clonotype with many counts. In DNA form, the CDR3 reads TGCGCCAGCAGTGAGCATATGAGCAGCAATCAGCCCCAGCATTTT. Translation: CASSEHMSSNQPQHF. The chain links TRBV10-2 to TRBJ1-5, with D unresolved. Germline CDR1 WSHSY, CDR2 SAAADI. The length of the CDR3 is 15 residues. V was clipped by 2 bases and J by 1 base, with 9 bases between them.

To note about this clonotype: This may come from a read error, since a much larger clone is one base off. CDR3 region: CSARDRGRSEYEQYF. The DNA for the CDR3 is TGCAGTGCTAGAGATCGAGGCAGATCGGAATACGAGCAGTACTTC. This chain connects TRBV20-1 to TRBJ2-7, with D hard to call. The CDR3 spans 15 residues. Germline V gives CDR1 DFQATT, CDR2 SNEGSKA (reference sequence). V was pared by 0 bases and J by 4 bases, with 16 bases between.